These T cell receptor beta chains were read from a single sample in a study of blood T cell repertoires in COVID-19. Sequencing was performed with immunoSEQ multiplex PCR; in TCRdb, only in-frame clones are kept and a portion is missing. The repertoire holds 200,000 to 250,000 clones, 75% to 90% seen once, with 2% to 3% in the top ten. Sequenced input: peripheral blood. The receptors here all came from a man aged 30-40 years with COVID-19, enrolled during active disease. Each CDR3 is given without its conserved first and last residue. Clone size is shown for a subset of rows, as once, few, many or a class of expanded clone.

clone size	V gene	J gene	CDR3 protein
.	TRBV11-1	TRBJ2-7	ASSLRQGAYEQY
.	TRBV9	TRBJ1-5	ASSVAGNQPQH
.	TRBV7-3	TRBJ1-5	ASSLNAYNQPQH
.	TRBV27	TRBJ1-2	ASSLTGDPNYGYT
.	TRBV6-2/TRBV6-3	TRBJ2-3	ASSSWTEGTDTQY
.	TRBV7-9	TRBJ1-1	ASSATGVMNTEAF
.	TRBV4-3	TRBJ1-2	ASSQDDRGDYGYT
.	TRBV6-5	TRBJ1-1	ASSYRTENTEAF
.	TRBV19	TRBJ1-5	ASNRDRSNQPQH
.	TRBV28	TRBJ1-2	ASSFRFMGTGLVSDYGYT
once	TRBV12-3/TRBV12-4	TRBJ1-2	ASSNPPMKRYT
.	TRBV6-5	TRBJ1-2	ASSQGGGYT
.	TRBV24-1	TRBJ2-2	ATRKGQGTGELF
.	TRBV5-1	TRBJ2-6	ASSLTPSSGANVLT
.	TRBV24-1	TRBJ1-2	ATSDYGQGINYGYT
.	TRBV28	TRBJ1-1	ASRGSGTGGGAF
.	TRBV12-3/TRBV12-4	TRBJ1-5	ASCRDLLGTQH
.	TRBV28	TRBJ2-3	ASSGGATDTQY
once	TRBV4-2	TRBJ1-1	ASSQAGAGGTEAF
.	TRBV7-2	TRBJ2-7	ASSPLAGLSYEQY
once	TRBV11-1	TRBJ2-1	ASSSRLAGTRDEQF
.	TRBV5-1	TRBJ1-2	ASSPSAGRNYGYT
.	TRBV28	TRBJ2-3	ASSGGINRGSSKADTQY
.	TRBV25-1	TRBJ1-6	ASSEYGGQNSPLH